This TCR beta chain is from a study of CD8+ T cells in alopecia areata. Reverse transcription of extracted RNA yielded cDNA, which provided the sequencing template. Clones were read by immunoSEQ multiplex PCR, and TCRdb kept only the in-frame ones, dropping some. The data show tens of thousands of clones, with roughly 47% seen just once and 5.5% to 6.5% held by the top ten. General study points: Scalp samples also contribute reads from the resident alphabeta T cells found in normal skin. Elevated clonality characterized lesional scalp relative to normal scalp, particularly in alopecia totalis/universalis. Mice showed clearer TCR sharing than patients did, a gap that was possibly HLA-related.

Collected material from alopecia areata patients comprised lesional scalp punch biopsies and peripheral blood. Per the germline V gene, CDR1 is SQVTM and CDR2 is ANQGSEA. V shed 3 bases, J shed 2 bases, and the junction held 6 bases outside the gene matches. The CDR3 is made up of 15 amino acids. Concerning this clone: Its antigen remains unidentified.

The sequenced sample was NKG2D-high CD8+ T cells sorted from blood. V gene TRBV29-1 combines with J gene TRBJ2-1; 8 nucleotides match TRBD2. The sequence was collected from a human donor with alopecia areata. The CDR3 loop is CSVEKRGGTYNEQFF. The CDR3 DNA reads as TGCAGCGTTGAGAAACGGGGGGGGACCTACAATGAGCAGTTCTTC.